The 21 T cell receptor beta chains below come from one sample, sequenced in a study of neurological immune-mediated disorders. TCRdb independently ran MiXCR on the 5' RACE reads; one entry per CDR3 protein. The top ten hold more than 4.5% of the sample, which has 31,000 or so distinct CDR3 sequences, 13% seen once. Time point specified: technical triplicate 2. The sequencing sample was made of CD4+ T cells from blood. The receptor set was obtained from a female donor with HTLV-1-associated myelopathy (HAM/TSP).

This clonotype was recorded many times. The chain joins TRBV28 to TRBJ2-3, with D possibly being TRBD2 (6 bases). This CDR3 comprises 19 residues. V gave up 5 bases and J gave up 3 bases, with 27 bases separating them. Germline V gives CDR1 MDHEN, CDR2 SYDVKM. The CDR3 sequence: CASSPSGYRSGRRTDTQYF. In DNA, the CDR3 is TGTGCCAGCAGTCCTTCGGGGTATCGGAGCGGGCGAAGAACAGATACGCAGTATTTT.

The gene calls are TRBV11-2 and TRBJ2-7; no clear D. Germline values: CDR1 SGHAT, CDR2 FQNNGV. CDR3 length: 14 amino acids. Between the trimmed V and J ends, which lost 3 bases and 0 bases, there was a span of 9 bases. The CDR3 protein is CASSFHMLSYEQYF. The CDR3 DNA follows: TGTGCCAGCAGCTTCCATATGCTCTCCTACGAGCAGTACTTC.

The table lists this clonotype with many counts. This rearrangement joins TRBV20-1 to TRBJ2-3; 9 positions match TRBD1. The CDR3 sequence is 17 residues long. V lost 5 bases, J lost 1 base, and 13 bases stayed unmatched. CDR1 is DFQATT and CDR2 is SNEGSKA in the germline V gene (reference sequence). The CDR3 coding sequence is TGCAGTGCTGCCTCCCAACAGGGGGCGTTCGGCACAGATACGCAGTATTTT. It specifies CSAASQQGAFGTDTQYF.

This clonotype was found many times. This chain joins TRBV5-1 and TRBJ2-5; 7 bases align to TRBD2. In germline, CDR1 is SGHRS, CDR2 YFSETQ. Trimming took 2 bases from V and 0 from J; bases not matched to a gene: 4. The CDR3 spans 15 residues. As DNA, the CDR3 is TGCGCCAGCAGCTTAAGCGGGGCAGACCAAGAGACCCAGTACTTC. This gives the protein CASSLSGADQETQYF.

This clonotype was picked up many times. V gene TRBV29-1 combines with J gene TRBJ1-2; D is unclear. Trimming removed 4 bases at V and 6 bases at J, with 9 bases between. The CDR3 sequence is 11 residues long. Germline CDR1 and CDR2: SQVTM and ANQGSEA. The CDR3 DNA reads TGCAGCGTTGTGGGGTGGAATGGCTACACCTTC. It translates to CSVVGWNGYTF.

This clonotype was counted many times. The chain couples TRBV5-5 to TRBJ1-2; perhaps TRBD1 as D (5 bases). Trimming cost V 4 bases and J 0 bases, with 10 bases left between them. This CDR3 is built from 14 residues. Per germline, CDR1 SGHKS and CDR2 YYEKEE (reference sequence). CDR3 in DNA: TGTGCCAGCAGCCCCGTGGACACTAACTATGGCTACACCTTC. Residues: CASSPVDTNYGYTF.

This clonotype came up many times. The CDR3 protein is CASSLRGSGTGELFF. CDR3 bases: TGTGCCAGCAGTTTAAGGGGCTCTGGGACCGGGGAGCTGTTTTTT. The chain has TRBV12-3 or TRBV12-4 and TRBJ2-2, with a possible D match to TRBD1 (5 bases). The CDR3 runs to 15 residues. The germline V and J ends were trimmed by 2 bases and 5 bases, with 12 bases remaining between them.

This clonotype was seen many times. The J gene is TRBJ2-5, the V gene TRBV4-1; 7 nucleotides match TRBD2. CDR1 is MGHRA and CDR2 is YSYEKL in the germline V gene. With 4 bases clipped from V and 0 bases from J, the junction kept 5 bases outside the gene matches. CDR3 size: 15 residues. CDR3 bases: TGCGCCAGCAGCCGGGGGGGGGGGTACCAAGAGACCCAGTACTTC. This translates into CASSRGGGYQETQYF.

The sample holds many counts of this clonotype. The chain links TRBV7-9 to TRBJ2-5; 8 bases line up with TRBD1. This CDR3 region has 14 residues. J gave up 2 bases and V 10 bases, and 9 bases lay outside the gene matches. The germline V gene encodes CDR1 SEHNR and CDR2 FQNEAQ (reference sequence). DNA of the CDR3: TGTGCCACCACTTTCGGGACAGGTCAAGAGACCCAGTACTTC. It codes for CATTFGTGQETQYF.

On this clonotype: A much bigger clone sits one base away, suggesting this may be a read error. V usage is TRBV7-8 and J usage is TRBJ2-2; D is ambiguous. CDR1 and CDR2 (germline): SGHVS, FQNEAQ. The V and J ends lost 3 bases and 0 bases respectively, with 14 bases between them. CDR3 length equals 17 residues. The chain's CDR3 is CASSFIASRTNTGELFF. The CDR3, as DNA: TGTGCCAGCAGCTTTATCGCTTCCAGAACGAACACCGGGGAGCTGTTTTTT.

In its sample, this clonotype is medium-sized. The J gene is TRBJ2-2, the V gene TRBV5-1, with D possibly called TRBD1 or TRBD2 (7 bases each). The germline V gene encodes CDR1 SGHRS and CDR2 YFSETQ. V was cut by 4 bases and J by 3 bases, with 13 bases left in between. The CDR3 is made up of 15 amino acids. The CDR3: CASSNRGGDTGELFF. The CDR3 DNA is TGCGCCAGCAGCAACAGGGGAGGGGACACCGGGGAGCTGTTTTTT.

This clonotype was recorded many times. The rearrangement joins TRBV20-1 to TRBJ2-1, with 14 bases matching TRBD2. V dropped 5 bases and J dropped 9; count of bases not matched to a gene: 12. CDR3 length: 16 amino acids. CDR1 is DFQATT and CDR2 is SNEGSKA in the germline V gene (reference sequence). In DNA form, the CDR3 reads TGCAGTGCTCAACAGAAGGGACTAGCGGGAGCGGCTGAGCAGTTCTTC. This translates into CSAQQKGLAGAAEQFF.

This clonotype was recorded many times. The CDR3 reads CSATSGGKNIQYF. The CDR3 DNA sequence: TGCAGCGCCACCTCGGGAGGCAAAAACATTCAGTACTTC. The chain employs TRBV29-1 and TRBJ2-4; TRBD2 matches 7 bases. The ends lost 7 bases at V and 3 bases at J; junction bases unmatched: 6. The CDR3 totals 13 residues. CDR1 is SQVTM, CDR2 ANQGSEA, per germline.

This clonotype is classed as medium-sized (0.01 to 0.1%). The chain couples TRBV5-1 to TRBJ2-3; D is tentatively TRBD1 or TRBD2 (6 bases each). V dropped 1 base and J dropped 2 bases, with 14 bases sitting between them. CDR1 and CDR2 from the germline V gene are SGHRS and YFSETQ. CDR3 size: 16 residues. This chain's CDR3 is CASSLSVGGHTDTQYF. The CDR3 DNA reads TGCGCCAGCAGCTTGTCGGTGGGGGGACACACAGATACGCAGTATTTT. The variable domain in full, completed from reference TRBV5-1 and TRBJ2-3, reads KAGVTQTPRYLIKTRGQQVTLSCSPISGHRSVSWYQQTPGQGLQFLFEYFSETQRNKGNFPGRFSGRQFSNSRSEMNVSTLELGDSALYLCASSLSVGGHTDTQYFGPGTRLTVL.

This clonotype was seen at least ten times. This chain links TRBV24-1 with TRBJ1-4; no firm D call. Germline assignment: CDR1 KGHDR and CDR2 SFDVKD. V was shortened by 0 bases and J by 0 bases, with 10 bases between the two germline ends. The CDR3 has 17 residues. DNA for the CDR3: TGTGCCACCAGTGATTTGCGACCCGGATCAACTAATGAAAAACTGTTTTTT. Encoded protein: CATSDLRPGSTNEKLFF.

This clonotype showed up many times. The chain employs TRBV6-5 and TRBJ2-3; D uncertain. The CDR3 is 13 amino acids. V dropped 6 bases and J dropped 0 bases, with 7 bases sitting between them. The germline V gene has CDR1 MNHEY and CDR2 SVGAGI. The CDR3 region has the DNA TGTGCCAGCAGACAAATTAGCACAGATACGCAGTATTTT. This gives the protein CASRQISTDTQYF.

This clonotype was recorded at least ten times. The chain combines TRBV2 with TRBJ2-3; 7 nucleotides line up with TRBD1. The J segment lost 2 bases and the V segment lost 7 bases, leaving 15 bases of the junction unmatched. CDR1 and CDR2 (germline): SNHLY, FYNNEI. The CDR3 loop spans 17 amino acids. CDR3 nucleotide sequence: TGTGCCAGCAAACCCCGAACCAGGGACAGCACCACAGATACGCAGTATTTT. The encoded protein is CASKPRTRDSTTDTQYF. The full variable domain, in which reference TRBV2 and TRBJ2-3 provide the parts outside the CDR3, is EPEVTQTPSHQVTQMGQEVILRCVPISNHLYFYWYRQILGQKVEFLVSFYNNEISEKSEIFDDQFSVERPDGSNFTLKIRSTKLEDSAMYFCASKPRTRDSTTDTQYFGPGTRLTVL.

This clonotype was picked up many times. The V gene is TRBV28, the J gene TRBJ2-4; no definite D call. Per the germline V gene, CDR1 is MDHEN and CDR2 is SYDVKM. The CDR3 is 12 amino acids. Trimming took off 2 bases at V and 7 bases at J, with 6 bases between the two ends. CDR3 loop: CASSLVENIQYF. DNA for the CDR3: TGTGCCAGCAGTTTAGTTGAGAACATTCAGTACTTC.

This clonotype was recorded many times. J is TRBJ2-7 and V is TRBV7-2, with no clear D. The CDR3 is 15 residues long. The V end was cut by 5 bases, the J end by 1 base, with 15 bases between. Germline V CDR1 and CDR2: SGHTA, FQGNSA. The DNA of the CDR3 is TGTGCCAGCAGCGCAACGTCAGGCCCGTCCTACGAGCAGTACTTC. Its translation: CASSATSGPSYEQYF.

This clonotype appeared many times. The chain joins TRBV7-6 to TRBJ2-5, with 9 positions matching TRBD2. The germline V gene encodes CDR1 SGHVS and CDR2 FNYEAQ. V trimming: 1 base; J trimming: 0 bases; junction bases outside the gene matches: 3. The CDR3 has 16 residues. The CDR3 spells CASSLGLAGNQETQYF. As DNA, the CDR3 is TGTGCCAGCAGCTTAGGTCTAGCGGGAAACCAAGAGACCCAGTACTTC. The whole variable domain, filled in from reference TRBV7-6 and TRBJ2-5, reads GAGVSQSPRYKVTKRGQDVALRCDPISGHVSLYWYRQALGQGPEFLTYFNYEAQQDKSGLPNDRFSAERPEGSISTLTIQRTEQRDSAMYRCASSLGLAGNQETQYFGPGTRLLVL.

Many counts were recorded for this clonotype. V usage is TRBV6-1 and J usage is TRBJ2-7; TRBD1 matches 9 bases. Unmatched junction bases numbered 15, after V lost 6 bases and J lost 3 bases. The CDR3 runs to 17 residues. Germline V lookup: CDR1 MNHNS, CDR2 SASEGT. The CDR3 nucleotides are TGTGCCAGCAGCCGAGTTTTGGTTGGGACAGGGCACTACGAGCAGTACTTC. This encodes CASSRVLVGTGHYEQYF.